The T cell receptor beta chain described here comes from a study of shared clonotypes between healthy human individuals. Study outcomes and limitations: Naive subsets tended to show greater estimated richness than memory subsets. Only blood was sampled; tissue repertoires likely differ. In having few donors, the study represented limited genetic and exposure-history diversity.

Germline V gene data show CDR1 as SGHTA and CDR2 as FQGNSA. The CDR3 spans 12 residues. Trimming stripped 2 bases from V and 1 base from J, with 3 bases between. With regard to this clone: Its target is not known.

Clones were read by immunoSEQ multiplex PCR, and TCRdb kept only the in-frame ones, dropping some. The sample includes about 680,000 clones, roughly 94% of them seen just once. It was CD45RO-negative cells, positively selected for CCR7, that made up naive CD8 cells, with terminally differentiated effector memory CD45RA+ cells excluded. The sample taken for sequencing was naive CD8+ T cells sorted from blood. The chain is built from TRBV7-2 and TRBJ2-7, with D hard to call. The clonotype was recovered from a man aged 25 to 40 in good health. Written as DNA, the CDR3 is TGTGCCAGCAGCTTACATTCCTACGAGCAGTACTTC. Amino acids: CASSLHSYEQYF.